This T cell receptor beta chain was captured in a study of cytomegalovirus exposure and HLA in healthy donors. PCR used 60 Vbeta primers and 13 Jbeta primers. Some clones are missing from TCRdb's copy, which holds only in-frame ones; the method was immunoSEQ multiplex PCR. The sample consists of more than 150,000 clones, 80% of them appearing once. Germline V gene lookup returns CDR1 MNHNY and CDR2 SVGAGI (reference sequence). This CDR3 has 16 amino acids. The V segment lost 6 bases and the J segment 1 base; nucleotides outside the gene matches: 6. Sequenced sample: PBMCs. The sequence was collected from a woman younger than 45 in good health and CMV-seronegative. This chain uses TRBV6-6 with TRBJ2-2; 9 bases line up with TRBD1. CDR3 loop: CASRDWTGVNTGELFF. The CDR3 DNA reads TGTGCCAGCAGAGATTGGACAGGGGTGAACACCGGGGAGCTGTTTTTT.